Sequencing of this T cell receptor (beta chain) was carried out in a study of technical replicates of blood from a few donors. Some clones are missing from TCRdb's copy, which holds only in-frame ones; the method was immunoSEQ multiplex PCR. The table shows tens of thousands of clones, with 93% occurring only once. The CDR3 sequence is 15 residues long. Germline CDR1 GTSNPN, CDR2 SVGIG (reference sequence). The V and J ends lost 3 bases and 5 bases respectively, with 19 bases between them. The sequence came from a human donor in good health. The chain is built from TRBV30 and TRBJ2-5; weak D call: TRBD1 (6 bases). Sequencing was done on a sample of T cells isolated from PBMCs. In DNA, the CDR3 is TGTGCCTGGAGCAGGGGAGAAGGGGCTTTGGAGACCCAGTACTTC. Translating gives CAWSRGEGALETQYF. The full variable domain, rest sourced from reference TRBV30 and TRBJ2-5, is SQTIHQWPATLVQPVGSPLSLECTVEGTSNPNLYWYRQAAGRGLQLLFYSVGIGQISSEVPQNLSASRPQDRQFILSSKKLLLSDSGFYLCAWSRGEGALETQYFGPGTRLLVL.